This entry features one TCR beta chain sequence. Its specificity is unknown. Each CDR3 protein is one row after TCRdb ran MiXCR on the reads. The table shows some 920,000 distinct CDR3 sequences, with roughly 30% occurring only once. The data belong to a study of T cell repertoires in cytomegalovirus infection. Across the study: Signatures in public TCR beta sequences pointed to both CMV infection and matching HLA type.

Points from the study as a whole: The study found HLA-C-restricted CMV-specific TCR beta clonotypes dominating the ex vivo response.

Germline V gene lookup returns CDR1 LGHNA and CDR2 YNFKEQ. This CDR3 has 13 residues. V was cut by 1 base and J by 9 bases, with 10 bases left in between. This sequence was found in a human donor in good health (CMV status not recorded). Some clones in this sample may be carry-over from other donors' samples. This specimen was cultured CD8+ T cells from PBMCs, taken from culture after CMV antigen stimulation. The rearrangement uses TRBV4-2 and TRBJ2-1; D is unclear. The CDR3: CASSQASAFEQFF. The CDR3 bases are TGTGCCAGCAGCCAAGCCTCCGCCTTTGAGCAGTTCTTC.